This paragraph covers one TCR beta chain sequence. This receptor's antigen is unknown. No quality values exist for individual bases; no much larger clone is one base distant. The CDR3 runs 13 residues from the cysteine to the phenylalanine. Only CDR3 DNA remains: 39 bases, in frame from the first base. CDR1 and CDR2 (MNHNS, SASEGT) derive from the germline V gene. V and J are truncated by 5 bases and 3 bases respectively, leaving an intervening sequence of 8 bases. Library construction relied on the immunoSEQ multiplex PCR assay. TCRdb mirrors the immuneACCESS table, restricted to in-frame sequences. Some clones are absent from its copies; in checked studies, under half trace to an unresolved V gene, and the reason for the others is unknown. Here the sample has roughly 80,000 clones; 90% to 95% occur a single time. The ten largest clones add up to 0.3% to 0.5% of the sample. This sample was taken from a study of technical replicates of blood from a handful of donors (dated by TCRdb to 2017 to 2019).

The sequenced sample consisted of T cells isolated from PBMCs. This chain joins TRBV6-1 to TRBJ1-5; confidence is insufficient to name the D gene. This sequence originates from a human donor in good health. For the CDR3, the sequence is CASSHSPNQPQHF. The nucleotides read TGTGCCAGCAGTCATAGTCCCAATCAGCCCCAGCATTTT.